Listed below are T cell receptor beta chains from one sample, sequenced in a study of blood T cell repertoires in COVID-19. TCRdb's copy holds only in-frame clones and misses some; the assay was immunoSEQ multiplex PCR. This sample carries some 90,000 clones, about nine tenths of them seen once, and the ten largest clones take 3% to 4.5%. What was sequenced was peripheral blood. These receptors all come from a woman in her forties or fifties in a cohort sampled during active COVID-19. CDR3s include the opening cysteine and the closing phenylalanine or tryptophan. Each record gives: clone size, D gene, CDR3 length, V gene, J gene, CDR3 DNA, CDR3 protein. A D gene is named only where the DNA matches it firmly. Clone sizes are given selectively: once, few, many, or a class where the clone is expanded.

-	TRBD1	16	TRBV4-1	TRBJ2-5	TGCGCCAGCAGCCGACCCCCGGGACAGGGATCAGAGACCCAGTACTTC	CASSRPPGQGSETQYF
once	TRBD2	15	TRBV7-3	TRBJ2-1	TGTGCCAGCAGCTACGGGACTAGTAGTAACAATGAGCAGTTCTTC	CASSYGTSSNNEQFF
-	TRBD1	19	TRBV7-9	TRBJ1-2	TGTGCCAGCAGCTTATGGAAAATTACAGGGGCCAAAGGGGACTATGGCTACACCTTC	CASSLWKITGAKGDYGYTF
once	TRBD2	14	TRBV6-5	TRBJ2-7	TGTGCCAGCCCTTTAGCGGGAGCGGCGCCCGAGCAGTACTTC	CASPLAGAAPEQYF
-	TRBD1	14	TRBV29-1	TRBJ1-1	TGCAGCGGATCGACAGGGAAAGCTGGCACTGAAGCTTTCTTT	CSGSTGKAGTEAFF
once	TRBD2	11	TRBV4-1	TRBJ2-1	TGCGCCAGCAGCCCGGGGGGTGAGCAGTTCTTC	CASSPGGEQFF
-	-	14	TRBV5-1	TRBJ1-2	TGCGCCAGCAGCCCCAACGCAGGGTTACATGGCTACACCTTC	CASSPNAGLHGYTF
-	TRBD2	16	TRBV9	TRBJ2-7	TGTGCCAGCAGCGCCCAGACTAGCGATCCGTTCGGCGAGCAGTACTTC	CASSAQTSDPFGEQYF
-	TRBD1	14	TRBV28	TRBJ1-1	TGTGCCAGCAGTTCGGACAGGGGGAACACTGAAGCTTTCTTT	CASSSDRGNTEAFF
-	-	13	TRBV12-3/TRBV12-4	TRBJ1-2	TGTGCCAGCAGTCCCCAGGGCTCCTATGGCTACACCTTC	CASSPQGSYGYTF
-	-	16	TRBV3-1/TRBV3-2	TRBJ2-5	TGTGCCAGCAGCCAAGACCCGGGGTCGCCTCAAGAGACCCAGTACTTC	CASSQDPGSPQETQYF
-	-	12	TRBV12-3/TRBV12-4	TRBJ2-1	TGTGCCAGCAGTTTGCGGGGGCATGAGCAGTTCTTC	CASSLRGHEQFF
-	TRBD1	14	TRBV3-1/TRBV3-2	TRBJ2-4	TGTGCCAGCAGCCCGGACAGGGGCCAGGACATTCAGTACTTC	CASSPDRGQDIQYF
-	TRBD2	16	TRBV27	TRBJ2-4	TGTGCCAGCAGTCTCGACCTCGGTAGCGGGAGAAACATTCAGTACTTC	CASSLDLGSGRNIQYF
-	-	18	TRBV7-6	TRBJ2-5	TGTGCCAGCAGCTTACAATATCGGGTCAGGGATTCTGGGGAGACCCAGTACTTC	CASSLQYRVRDSGETQYF
-	-	11	TRBV20-1	TRBJ1-4	TGCAGTACGACAGATAATGAAAAACTGTTTTTT	CSTTDNEKLFF
-	TRBD2	16	TRBV10-3	TRBJ2-1	TGTGCCATCTCGGAGTCCGTTGATGGGGGGGTAAATGAGCAGTTCTTC	CAISESVDGGVNEQFF
-	TRBD1	15	TRBV6-5	TRBJ1-2	TGTGCCACCCGGACGGGACAGGGATTAAACTATGGCTACACCTTC	CATRTGQGLNYGYTF
-	-	16	TRBV4-1	TRBJ1-2	TGCGCCAGCAGCCAAGTCCTGGGTCTGCCGGGCTATGGCTACACCTTC	CASSQVLGLPGYGYTF
-	TRBD2	16	TRBV11-3	TRBJ2-1	TGTGCCAGCAGCTTAGTAGGTGGGAGGGCCCTCTATGAGCAGTTCTTC	CASSLVGGRALYEQFF
-	-	14	TRBV14	TRBJ2-2	TGTGCCAGCAGCCAAGCCTGGCTGGCCGGGGAGCTGTTTTTT	CASSQAWLAGELFF
once	-	12	TRBV21-1	TRBJ2-2	TGTGCCAGCAGCGAGGGTACCGGGGAGCTGTTTTTT	CASSEGTGELFF
-	TRBD1	17	TRBV18	TRBJ2-2	TGTGCCAGCTCACGGGCGACAGGGGGCCTGAACACCGGGGAGCTGTTTTTT	CASSRATGGLNTGELFF
-	TRBD2	15	TRBV5-6	TRBJ2-5	TGTGCCAGCAGCTGGGGACTAGCGGGAGTTGAGACCCAGTACTTC	CASSWGLAGVETQYF
-	-	14	TRBV6-5	TRBJ1-3	TGTGCCAGCAGGGAGGGAACCTCTGGAAACACCATATATTTT	CASREGTSGNTIYF
-	-	12	TRBV7-9	TRBJ1-2	TGTGCCAGCAGCGGGGTTAGGGGCGGCTACACCTTC	CASSGVRGGYTF
-	-	15	TRBV11-2	TRBJ2-1	TGTGCCAGCAGTTCACAGGTCGGTTCCTACAATGAGCAGTTCTTC	CASSSQVGSYNEQFF
once	TRBD2	16	TRBV4-1	TRBJ2-1	TGCGCCAGCAGACGAGGACTAGCGGGATCCTACAATGAGCAGTTCTTC	CASRRGLAGSYNEQFF
-	-	12	TRBV28	TRBJ1-1	TGTGCCAGCAGTCTTGGACAGAAGGAAGCTTTCTTT	CASSLGQKEAFF
-	-	15	TRBV4-1	TRBJ2-7	TGCGCCAGCAGCCAAGACAGGGGGACTTCCTACGAGCAGTACTTC	CASSQDRGTSYEQYF
-	-	15	TRBV7-9	TRBJ1-1	TGTGCCAGCAGCTTAGGGCGGGGGGCTCCCACTGAAGCTTTCTTT	CASSLGRGAPTEAFF
-	-	13	TRBV4-1	TRBJ1-2	TGCGCCAGTAGGGTCAGGGGAATCTATGGCTACACCTTC	CASRVRGIYGYTF
-	TRBD1	14	TRBV5-1	TRBJ2-5	TGCGCCAGCAGCTGGGACAGTCCCAAGGAGACCCAGTACTTC	CASSWDSPKETQYF
-	-	13	TRBV7-3	TRBJ2-7	TGTGCCAGCAGCTTAACGCACGAGAACGAGCAGTACTTC	CASSLTHENEQYF
-	-	14	TRBV7-9	TRBJ1-2	TGTGCCAGCACCTTGGGTCCGGCAGGCCATGGCTACACCTTC	CASTLGPAGHGYTF
-	TRBD1	17	TRBV4-1	TRBJ2-1	TGCGCCAGCAGCCAAGGGGGTTGGACAGGGATCTACAATGAGCAGTTCTTC	CASSQGGWTGIYNEQFF
once	-	11	TRBV15	TRBJ2-7	TGTGCCACCAGCAGTTACTACGAGCAGTACTTC	CATSSYYEQYF
-	TRBD1	14	TRBV29-1	TRBJ2-1	TGCAGTGTGTGGACAGGGGAGGCCTACAATGAGCAGTTCTTC	CSVWTGEAYNEQFF
once	-	14	TRBV21-1	TRBJ2-7	TGTGCCAGCAAGGGAGGACAACATCTCGGCGAGCAGTACTTC	CASKGGQHLGEQYF
-	-	13	TRBV7-6	TRBJ2-4	TGTGCCAGCAGCCCAGGACAGTCCGGGGTTCAGTACTTC	CASSPGQSGVQYF
few	-	13	TRBV11-2	TRBJ2-7	TGTGCCAGCAGCTTGGGGGCACCCTACGAGCAGTACTTC	CASSLGAPYEQYF
-	-	14	TRBV21-1	TRBJ2-7	TGTGCCAGTCTTCGGCCTGGAGGGGCCTACGAGCAGTACTTC	CASLRPGGAYEQYF
-	TRBD2	16	TRBV9	TRBJ2-7	TGTGCCAGCAGCCCTAGGTCGGAGCGGGGAGCCTACGAGCAGTACTTC	CASSPRSERGAYEQYF